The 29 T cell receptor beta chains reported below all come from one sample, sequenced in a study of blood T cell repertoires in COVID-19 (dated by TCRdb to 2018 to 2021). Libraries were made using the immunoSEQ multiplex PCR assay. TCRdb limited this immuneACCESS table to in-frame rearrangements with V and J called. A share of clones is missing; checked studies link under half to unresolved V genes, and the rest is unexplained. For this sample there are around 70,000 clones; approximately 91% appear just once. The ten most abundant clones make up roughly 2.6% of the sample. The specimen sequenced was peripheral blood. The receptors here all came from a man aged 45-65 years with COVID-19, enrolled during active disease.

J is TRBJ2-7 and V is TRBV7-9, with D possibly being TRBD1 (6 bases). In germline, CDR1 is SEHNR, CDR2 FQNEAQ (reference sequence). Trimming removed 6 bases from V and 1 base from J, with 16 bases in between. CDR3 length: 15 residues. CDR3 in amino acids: CASRAQGIKSYEQYV. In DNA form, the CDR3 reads TGTGCCAGCAGGGCACAGGGAATCAAATCCTACGAGCAGTACGTC.

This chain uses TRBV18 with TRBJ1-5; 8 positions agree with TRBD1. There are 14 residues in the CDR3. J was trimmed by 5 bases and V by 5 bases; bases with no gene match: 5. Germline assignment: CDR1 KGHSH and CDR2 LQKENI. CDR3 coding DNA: TGTGCCAGCTCAGGCCCAGGGGGCGATCAGCCCCAGCATTTT. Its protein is CASSGPGGDQPQHF. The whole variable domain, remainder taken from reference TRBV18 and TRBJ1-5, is NAGVMQNPRHLVRRRGQEARLRCSPMKGHSHVYWYRQLPEEGLKFMVYLQKENIIDESGMPKERFSAEFPKEGPSILRIQQVVRGDSAAYFCASSGPGGDQPQHFGDGTRLSIL.

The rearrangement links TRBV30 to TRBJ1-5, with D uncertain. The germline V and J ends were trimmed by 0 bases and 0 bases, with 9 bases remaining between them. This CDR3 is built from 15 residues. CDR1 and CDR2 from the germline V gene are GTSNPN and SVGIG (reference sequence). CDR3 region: CAWSVNGGSNQPQHF. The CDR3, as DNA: TGTGCCTGGAGTGTAAACGGCGGTAGCAATCAGCCCCAGCATTTT. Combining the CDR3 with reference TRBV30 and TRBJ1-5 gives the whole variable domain SQTIHQWPATLVQPVGSPLSLECTVEGTSNPNLYWYRQAAGRGLQLLFYSVGIGQISSEVPQNLSASRPQDRQFILSSKKLLLSDSGFYLCAWSVNGGSNQPQHFGDGTRLSIL.

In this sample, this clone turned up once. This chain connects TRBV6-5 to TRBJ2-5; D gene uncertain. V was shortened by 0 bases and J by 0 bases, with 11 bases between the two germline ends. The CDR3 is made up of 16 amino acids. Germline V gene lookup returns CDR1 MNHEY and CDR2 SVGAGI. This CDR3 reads CASSYSIQNNQETQYF. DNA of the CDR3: TGTGCCAGCAGTTACTCGATCCAGAACAACCAAGAGACCCAGTACTTC.

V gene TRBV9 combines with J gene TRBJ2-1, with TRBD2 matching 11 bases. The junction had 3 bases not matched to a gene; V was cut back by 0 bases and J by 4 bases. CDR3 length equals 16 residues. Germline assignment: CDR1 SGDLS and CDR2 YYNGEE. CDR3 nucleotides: TGTGCCAGCAGCGTAGAACTAGCGGGAGTATACAATGAGCAGTTCTTC. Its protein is CASSVELAGVYNEQFF.

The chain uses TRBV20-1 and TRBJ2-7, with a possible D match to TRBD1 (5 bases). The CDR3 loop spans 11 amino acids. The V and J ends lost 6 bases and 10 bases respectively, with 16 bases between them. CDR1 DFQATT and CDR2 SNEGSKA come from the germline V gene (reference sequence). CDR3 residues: CSAPLQTVQYF. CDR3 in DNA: TGCAGTGCCCCCTTACAGACAGTCCAGTACTTC.

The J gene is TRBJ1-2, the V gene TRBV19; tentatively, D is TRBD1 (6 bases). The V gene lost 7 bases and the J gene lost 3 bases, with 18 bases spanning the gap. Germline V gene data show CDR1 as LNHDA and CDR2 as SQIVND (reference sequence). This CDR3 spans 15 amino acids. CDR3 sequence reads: CASNSGGGADYGYTF. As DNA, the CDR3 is TGTGCCAGTAACTCCGGGGGGGGCGCGGACTATGGCTACACCTTC.

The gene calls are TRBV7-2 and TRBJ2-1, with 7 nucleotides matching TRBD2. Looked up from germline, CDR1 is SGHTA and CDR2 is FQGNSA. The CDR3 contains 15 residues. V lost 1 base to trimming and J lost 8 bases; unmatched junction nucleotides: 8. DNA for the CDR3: TGTGCCAGCAGCTTAGGGGGGAGGGCCTCCGATGAGCAGTTCTTC. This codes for CASSLGGRASDEQFF.

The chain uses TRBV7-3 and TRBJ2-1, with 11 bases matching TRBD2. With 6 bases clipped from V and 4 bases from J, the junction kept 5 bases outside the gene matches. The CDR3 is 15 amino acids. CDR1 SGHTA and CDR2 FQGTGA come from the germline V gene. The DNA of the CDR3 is TGTGCCAGCAGTACTAGCGGGAGCGAGTACAATGAGCAGTTCTTC. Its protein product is CASSTSGSEYNEQFF.

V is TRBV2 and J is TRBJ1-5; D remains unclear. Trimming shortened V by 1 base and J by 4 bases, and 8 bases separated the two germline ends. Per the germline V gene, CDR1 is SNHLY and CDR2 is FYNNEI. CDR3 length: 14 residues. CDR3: CASSEGTVNQPQHF. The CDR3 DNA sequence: TGTGCCAGCAGTGAAGGAACAGTTAATCAGCCCCAGCATTTT.

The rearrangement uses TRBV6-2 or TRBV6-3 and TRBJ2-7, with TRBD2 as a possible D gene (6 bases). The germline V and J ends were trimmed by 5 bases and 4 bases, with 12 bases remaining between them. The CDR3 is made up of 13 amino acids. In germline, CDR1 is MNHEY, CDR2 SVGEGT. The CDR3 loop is CASSLTRAYEQYF. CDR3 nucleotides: TGTGCCAGCAGTCTGACTAGAGCTTACGAGCAGTACTTC.

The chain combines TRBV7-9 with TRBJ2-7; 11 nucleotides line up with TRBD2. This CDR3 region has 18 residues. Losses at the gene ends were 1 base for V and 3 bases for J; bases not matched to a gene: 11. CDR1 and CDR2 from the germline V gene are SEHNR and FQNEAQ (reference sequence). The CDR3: CASSLVRLSSGRNYEQYF. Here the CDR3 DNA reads TGTGCCAGCAGCTTAGTTCGCCTGTCTAGCGGGAGGAACTACGAGCAGTACTTC. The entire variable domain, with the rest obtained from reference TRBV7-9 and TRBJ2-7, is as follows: DTGVSQNPRHKITKRGQNVTFRCDPISEHNRLYWYRQTLGQGPEFLTYFQNEAQLEKSRLLSDRFSAERPKGSFSTLEIQRTEQGDSAMYLCASSLVRLSSGRNYEQYFGPGTRLTVT.

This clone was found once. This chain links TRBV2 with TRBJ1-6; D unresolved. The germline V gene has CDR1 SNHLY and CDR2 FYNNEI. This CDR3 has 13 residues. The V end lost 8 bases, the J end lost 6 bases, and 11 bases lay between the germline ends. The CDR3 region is CASLPRFNSPLHF. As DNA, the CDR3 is TGTGCCAGCCTCCCGCGTTTTAATTCACCCCTCCACTTT.

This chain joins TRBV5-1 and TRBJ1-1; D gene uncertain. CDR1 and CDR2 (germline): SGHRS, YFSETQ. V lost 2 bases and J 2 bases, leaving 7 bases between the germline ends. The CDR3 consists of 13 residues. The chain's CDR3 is CASSFAGNTEAFF. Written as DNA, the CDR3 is TGCGCCAGCAGCTTCGCAGGAAACACTGAAGCTTTCTTT.

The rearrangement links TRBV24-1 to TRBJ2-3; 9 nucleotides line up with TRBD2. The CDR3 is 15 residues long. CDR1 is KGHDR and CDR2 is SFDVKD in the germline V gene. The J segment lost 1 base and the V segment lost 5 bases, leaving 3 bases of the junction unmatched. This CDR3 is CATSVRTSGTDTQYF. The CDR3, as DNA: TGTGCCACCAGTGTTAGGACTAGCGGCACAGATACGCAGTATTTT.

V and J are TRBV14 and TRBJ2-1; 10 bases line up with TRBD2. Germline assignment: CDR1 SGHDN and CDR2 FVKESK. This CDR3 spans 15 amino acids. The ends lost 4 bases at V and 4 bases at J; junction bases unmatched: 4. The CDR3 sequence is CASSLPGLAYNEQFF. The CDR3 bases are TGTGCCAGCAGCCTGCCGGGACTAGCGTACAATGAGCAGTTCTTC.

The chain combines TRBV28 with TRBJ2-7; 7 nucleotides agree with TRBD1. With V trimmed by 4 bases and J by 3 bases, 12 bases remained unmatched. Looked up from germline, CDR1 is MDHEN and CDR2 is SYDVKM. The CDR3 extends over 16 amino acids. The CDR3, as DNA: TGTGCCAGCAGTTCCCCGGTCAGGGGGACCGGCTACGAGCAGTACGTC. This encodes CASSSPVRGTGYEQYV.

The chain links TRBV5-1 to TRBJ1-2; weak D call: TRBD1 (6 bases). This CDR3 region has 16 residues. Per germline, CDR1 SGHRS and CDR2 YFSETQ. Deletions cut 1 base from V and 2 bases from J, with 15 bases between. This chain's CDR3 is CASSLKTGVFNYGYTF. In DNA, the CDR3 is TGCGCCAGCAGCTTGAAGACAGGAGTATTCAACTATGGCTACACCTTC.

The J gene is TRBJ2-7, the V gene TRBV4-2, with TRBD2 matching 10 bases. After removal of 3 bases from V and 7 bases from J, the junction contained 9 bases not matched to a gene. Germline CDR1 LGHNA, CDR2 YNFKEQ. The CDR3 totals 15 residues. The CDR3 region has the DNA TGTGCCAGCAGCCATTCCTTCGGGACTAGCGCGGAGCAGTACTTC. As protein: CASSHSFGTSAEQYF.

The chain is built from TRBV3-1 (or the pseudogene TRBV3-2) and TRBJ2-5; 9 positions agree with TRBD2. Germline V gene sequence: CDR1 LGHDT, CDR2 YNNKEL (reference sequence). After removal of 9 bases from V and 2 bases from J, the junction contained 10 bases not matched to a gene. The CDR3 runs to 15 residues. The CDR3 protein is CASSSSGNPQETQYF. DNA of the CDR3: TGTGCCAGTTCCTCTAGCGGGAACCCTCAAGAGACCCAGTACTTC.

The CDR3 protein is CASSLEQGGYEQYF. CDR3 DNA sequence: TGTGCCAGCAGCTTAGAGCAGGGTGGGTACGAGCAGTACTTC. V and J are TRBV7-2 and TRBJ2-7; tentatively, D is TRBD1 (5 bases). The V gene's germline CDR1 is SGHTA and CDR2 FQGNSA. V shed 1 base and J shed 4 bases, with 11 bases lying between them. The CDR3 length is 14 residues.

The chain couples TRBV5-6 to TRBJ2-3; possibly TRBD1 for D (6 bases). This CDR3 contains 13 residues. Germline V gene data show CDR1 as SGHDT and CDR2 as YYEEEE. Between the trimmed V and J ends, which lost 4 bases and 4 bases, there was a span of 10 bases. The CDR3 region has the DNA TGTGCCAGCAGCCCCACAGGGCCAGATACGCAGTATTTT. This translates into CASSPTGPDTQYF.

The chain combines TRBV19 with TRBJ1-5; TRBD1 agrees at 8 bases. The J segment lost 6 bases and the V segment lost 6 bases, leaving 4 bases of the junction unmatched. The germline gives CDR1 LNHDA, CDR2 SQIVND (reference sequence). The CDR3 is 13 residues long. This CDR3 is CASRTGDVQPQHF. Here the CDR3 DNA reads TGTGCCAGTAGGACAGGGGATGTTCAGCCCCAGCATTTT. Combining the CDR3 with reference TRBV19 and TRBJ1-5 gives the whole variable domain DGGITQSPKYLFRKEGQNVTLSCEQNLNHDAMYWYRQDPGQGLRLIYYSQIVNDFQKGDIAEGYSVSREKKESFPLTVTSAQKNPTAFYLCASRTGDVQPQHFGDGTRLSIL.

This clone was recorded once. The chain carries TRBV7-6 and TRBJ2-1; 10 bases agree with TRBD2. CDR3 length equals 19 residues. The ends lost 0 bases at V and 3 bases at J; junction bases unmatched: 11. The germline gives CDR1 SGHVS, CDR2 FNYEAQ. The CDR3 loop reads CASSLALGASGRLYNEQFF. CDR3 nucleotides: TGTGCCAGCAGCTTAGCCCTCGGGGCTAGCGGGAGACTCTACAATGAGCAGTTCTTC.

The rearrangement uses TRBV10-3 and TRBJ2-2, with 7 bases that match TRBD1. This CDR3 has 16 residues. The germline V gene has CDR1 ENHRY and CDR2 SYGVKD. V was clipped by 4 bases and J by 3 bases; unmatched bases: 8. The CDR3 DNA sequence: TGTGCCATCAGTGGTACAGGGGTCAGCGACACCGGGGAGCTGTTTTTT. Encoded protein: CAISGTGVSDTGELFF.

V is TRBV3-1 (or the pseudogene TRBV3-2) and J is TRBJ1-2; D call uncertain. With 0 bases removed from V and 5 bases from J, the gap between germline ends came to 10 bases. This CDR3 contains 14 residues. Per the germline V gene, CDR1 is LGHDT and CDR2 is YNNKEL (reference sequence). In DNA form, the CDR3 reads TGTGCCAGCAGCCAAGAGCATACTACGTATGGCTACACCTTC. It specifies CASSQEHTTYGYTF.

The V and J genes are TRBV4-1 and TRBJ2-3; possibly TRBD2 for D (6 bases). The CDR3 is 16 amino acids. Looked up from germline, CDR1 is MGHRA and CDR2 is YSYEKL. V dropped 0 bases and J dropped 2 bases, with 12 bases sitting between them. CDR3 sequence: CASSQEGGESTDTQYF. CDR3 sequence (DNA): TGCGCCAGCAGCCAAGAGGGGGGAGAGTCCACAGATACGCAGTATTTT.

DNA of the CDR3: TGTGCCAGCTCCCCGGAGAATGGGGCCAACGTCCTGACTTTC. It translates to CASSPENGANVLTF. V usage is TRBV18 and J usage is TRBJ2-6; the D is unclear. The germline V gene encodes CDR1 KGHSH and CDR2 LQKENI. With 6 bases removed from V and 3 bases from J, the gap between germline ends came to 9 bases. CDR3 size: 14 residues. Full variable domain (remainder filled in from reference TRBV18 and TRBJ2-6): NAGVMQNPRHLVRRRGQEARLRCSPMKGHSHVYWYRQLPEEGLKFMVYLQKENIIDESGMPKERFSAEFPKEGPSILRIQQVVRGDSAAYFCASSPENGANVLTFGAGSRLTVL.

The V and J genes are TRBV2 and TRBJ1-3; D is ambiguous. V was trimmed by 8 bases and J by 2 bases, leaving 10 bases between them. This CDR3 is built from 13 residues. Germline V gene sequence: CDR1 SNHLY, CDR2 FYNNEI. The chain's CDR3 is CASSGETGNTIYF. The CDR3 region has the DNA TGTGCCAGCTCCGGGGAGACTGGAAACACCATATATTTT.